The clone carrying this T cell receptor (beta chain) was counted only a few times. The data were taken from a study of patients and donors after allogeneic stem cell transplantation. TCRdb called the RT-PCR reads again in MiXCR, with one record for every CDR3 protein. The table shows approximately 430,000 distinct CDR3 sequences, with 16% occurring only once. Specimen: blood, either unsorted or a sorted T cell fraction (not recorded which). The sequence was obtained from a human donor who was either an allogeneic HSCT recipient or a stem cell or donor lymphocyte infusion donor (not recorded which). It is not recorded whose cells these are; they may come from a transplant donor.

CDR3 coding DNA: TGTGCCAGCAGCGAACTAACTAGCGGGAGGGCCGGGACCGGGGAGCTGTTTTTT. This codes for CASSELTSGRAGTGELFF. The chain is built from TRBV6-4 and TRBJ2-2, with 13 bases lining up with TRBD2. The CDR3 sequence is 18 residues long. The germline CDR1 and CDR2 sequences are MRHNA and SNTAGT. Trimming took 6 bases from V and 5 from J; bases not matched to a gene: 12.